The 7 T cell receptor beta chains given below trace back to one sample, sequenced in a study of response to subunit inactivated influenza vaccine. TCRdb called the RT-PCR reads again in MiXCR, with one record for every CDR3 protein. Of fewer than 550,000 distinct CDR3 sequences listed, less than 30% are singletons. The sample here was CD4+ T cells sorted from PBMCs, taken about 5 days after vaccination. The origin of the receptors is a man aged 50-59 years who received an inactivated influenza vaccine.

In this sample, this clonotype turned up a few times. The V call is TRBV6-2 or TRBV6-3, the J call TRBJ2-1; TRBD2 matches at 11 bases. The CDR3 has 14 residues. With 6 bases clipped from V and 13 bases from J, the junction kept 11 bases outside the gene matches. The germline V gene encodes CDR1 MNHEY and CDR2 SVGEGT. The DNA for the CDR3 is TGTGCCAGCAGCGAACTAGCGGGAGTCGGTGATCAGTTCTTC. This gives the protein CASSELAGVGDQFF.

This clonotype was observed a few times. The chain uses TRBV5-8 and TRBJ2-3; no definite D call. The CDR3 extends over 15 amino acids. V dropped 1 base and J dropped 2 bases, with 11 bases sitting between them. Germline V gene data show CDR1 as SGHTS and CDR2 as YDEGEE. The CDR3, as DNA: TGTGCCAGCAGCTTGTATGCCAGTTACACAGATACGCAGTATTTT. This encodes CASSLYASYTDTQYF.

V usage is TRBV10-3 and J usage is TRBJ1-5; 9 nucleotides align to TRBD1. The CDR3 is 15 residues long. Germline V gives CDR1 ENHRY, CDR2 SYGVKD. Unmatched junction bases numbered 6, after V lost 1 base and J lost 8 bases. The CDR3 loop is CAISEFTGGTKPQHF. CDR3 DNA: TGTGCCATCAGTGAGTTTACAGGGGGCACGAAGCCCCAGCATTTT.

This clonotype was seen a handful of times. This chain connects TRBV18 to TRBJ1-6; D is uncertain. The V end was cut by 3 bases, the J end by 7 bases, with 10 bases between. The CDR3 runs to 14 residues. CDR1 is KGHSH, CDR2 LQKENI, per germline. The CDR3 is CASSPSQKNSPLHF. Here the CDR3 DNA reads TGTGCCAGCTCACCCAGTCAGAAGAATTCACCCCTCCACTTT. Filled out from reference TRBV18 and TRBJ1-6, the complete variable domain reads NAGVMQNPRHLVRRRGQEARLRCSPMKGHSHVYWYRQLPEEGLKFMVYLQKENIIDESGMPKERFSAEFPKEGPSILRIQQVVRGDSAAYFCASSPSQKNSPLHFGNGTRLTVT.

DNA for the CDR3: TGTGCCAGCGGCACTAGCGGGAGTGTTGGGACCCAGTACTTC. Its translation is CASGTSGSVGTQYF. The V gene is TRBV7-9, the J gene TRBJ2-5, with 11 bases lining up with TRBD2. Germline CDR1 SEHNR, CDR2 FQNEAQ (reference sequence). The CDR3 is 14 amino acids. The J segment lost 7 bases and the V segment lost 8 bases, leaving 9 bases of the junction unmatched.

This clonotype was picked up a small number of times. This rearrangement joins TRBV10-3 to TRBJ1-5; D is uncertain. The germline V gene has CDR1 ENHRY and CDR2 SYGVKD. V dropped 3 bases and J dropped 3 bases, with 12 bases sitting between them. The CDR3 length is 15 residues. The CDR3 nucleotides are TGTGCCATCAGTGATGGTCAGGTCTTCAATCAGCCCCAGCATTTT. This encodes CAISDGQVFNQPQHF.

This clonotype was picked up one time. One base away lies a much larger clone, so this may be a sequencing read error. The chain uses TRBV20-1 and TRBJ1-1, with D tentatively TRBD1 (6 bases). Germline CDR1 and CDR2: DFQATT and SNEGSKA (reference sequence). This CDR3 has 13 amino acids. As DNA, the CDR3 is TGCAGCCCCAATCGGGACATGAACACTGAAGCTTTATTT. Encoded protein: CSPNRDMNTEALF.